This T cell receptor beta chain was captured by sequencing in a study of T cells in Graves' hyperthyroidism and ophthalmopathy (dated by TCRdb to about 2019). Describing the broader study: Peripheral blood was sampled at the time of initial diagnosis, prior to any treatment. The paper reports TCR Vbeta CDR3 sequencing of fewer than 150 peripheral blood samples: fewer than 50 ophthalmopathy, approximately 74 hyperthyroidism and around 17 progressor patients. After sampling, hyperthyroidism patients received methimazole starting at 30 mg daily, and ophthalmopathy patients received high-dose intravenous methylprednisolone. TCR V-J signatures able to tell the groups apart were searched for in a discovery cohort of 90 to 100 patients, of whom roughly 42 had Graves' ophthalmopathy and around 57 had stable Graves' hyperthyroidism. For training and testing, the 100 or so patients in the discovery cohort were randomly divided in a 7:3 ratio. Whether ophthalmopathy could be predicted prospectively was tested in an independent validation cohort made up of roughly 19 hyperthyroidism patients plus 17 patients who later progressed to ophthalmopathy. The study also compared thyroid tissue and blood T-cell repertoires from about six Graves' hyperthyroidism patients.

Beyond this particular receptor, the publication reports: A 13 V-J signature model separated ophthalmopathy from stable hyperthyroidism, with around 90% sensitivity and just under 84% specificity in cross-validation and 80%/75% in testing. Blood samples also contained most of the expanded thyroid clonotypes (frequency above 0.001), which suggests that blood repertoires may reflect thyroid immune responses. Sample size was not statistically predetermined, and blinding of investigators to group allocation was not performed. In validation, the model predicted progression to ophthalmopathy with over 60% sensitivity and over 72% specificity, a median of about six months before onset.

Stable Graves' hyperthyroidism was defined as no progression to ophthalmopathy during 18 months of follow-up. Hyperthyroidism patients were aged 18 to 65 years and newly diagnosed, with disease duration of less than 2 months. Any patient with an uncontrolled infection, another autoimmune disease, pregnancy or lactation was excluded. Diagnoses were established on the basis of clinical symptoms, serum thyroxine and TRAb, thyroid ultrasound, and orbital computed tomography. PBMCs were isolated from more than 8 ml of fresh peripheral blood by Ficoll-Paque density gradient centrifugation. Total RNA was extracted with Trizol reagent, and quality was checked on an Agilent 2100 Bioanalyzer. TCR beta CDR3 regions were amplified from RNA transcripts. The TCR CDR3 was subjected to a first round of RT-PCR using the HTBI primer set and the Qiagen OneStep RT-PCR kit. Libraries were constructed in a second round of multiplex PCR, after which size selection and purification were carried out. Sequencing of the libraries was done on an Illumina HiSeq2000 using paired-end 100 bp reads. The original pipeline was this. SOAPnuke was used to process the raw data, with reads discarded if the reads contained adapters or uncalled bases, had a mean Phred below 15, or lacked an exact constant-primer or identifier match. High-quality paired reads were merged using COPE v1.2.5, and each unique nucleotide sequence was defined as a clonotype. Clonotypes were aligned to IMGT TRBV, TRBD and TRBJ reference segments using MiTCR v1.1. Only V-J combinations with frequency above 0.0001, covering roughly 99% of repertoires, were analysed. The TCS score was defined as the ratio of F50 (clonal expansion) to E x V (chaos), calculated using BLOSUM62-based TCRdist between CDR3 peptides within each V-J. Welch's t-statistics and random forest reduced roughly 540 V-J features to 10 to 15, which were used in a naive Bayes classifier (R e1071). In-frame beta chains were kept once TCRdb had trimmed the public reads at Q25 with fastp and called clones with MiXCR. For every CDR3 protein sequence, its rows merge into one entry that carries the most common genes and DNA. The V and J calls were not made by the authors but by TCRdb's processing. In this sample the table shows roughly 510,000 distinct CDR3 sequences, less than 25% of which occur a single time. The ten largest clones represent 26% of the sample.

CDR1 and CDR2, per the germline V gene (reference sequence), are MNHEY and SMNVEV. Its CDR3 holds 14 amino acids, cysteine through phenylalanine. The sequence is cut down to CDR3 DNA, 42 bases in frame from base 1. Trimmed from V: 5 bases; trimmed from J: 0 bases; junction bases lacking a gene match: 3. Ten or more counts support this clonotype. No antigen is known for it. Per-base quality was not reported, and no clone a single base away is much larger than it. Here the chain combines TRBV27 and TRBJ1-1; the junction holds 7 bases that match TRBD1. The origin of this receptor is a man between 18 and 29 years old with Graves' hyperthyroidism. Material: blood. The CDR3 sequence is CASSIGQVNTEAFF. The DNA sequence follows: TGTGCCAGCAGTATTGGACAGGTGAACACTGAAGCTTTCTTT.